Shown below are 14 T cell receptor beta chains from a single sample sequenced in a study of early T cells in non-severe SARS-CoV-2 infection. Each CDR3 protein gets one entry after TCRdb re-called the 5' RACE reads with MiXCR. This sample has tens of thousands of distinct CDR3 sequences; about 10% occur once, and the top ten carry around 7.5%. The material was whole blood, obtained at baseline. The receptors derive from an adult who was a healthcare worker with PCR-confirmed SARS-CoV-2 infection or an uninfected control (not recorded which).

This sequence joins TRBV27 and TRBJ2-5; a weak D match, TRBD2 (6 bases). Trimming shortened V by 6 bases and J by 5 bases, and 13 bases separated the two germline ends. Germline CDR1 reads MNHEY; CDR2 reads SMNVEV (reference sequence). The CDR3 runs 13 residues. CDR3 loop: CASSRDFRETQYF. The CDR3, as DNA: TGTGCCAGCAGCCGGGACTTTAGGGAGACCCAGTACTTC.

This clonotype came up many times. The chain links TRBV28 to TRBJ1-2; D is uncertain. Germline V gene lookup returns CDR1 MDHEN and CDR2 SYDVKM. V shed 2 bases and J shed 8 bases, with 12 bases lying between them. The CDR3 is 13 residues long. CDR3 sequence: CASSLKVARGYTF. The CDR3 DNA is TGTGCCAGCAGTTTAAAAGTGGCGCGAGGCTACACCTTC.

V usage is TRBV19 and J usage is TRBJ1-5, with D unresolved. The CDR3 extends over 14 amino acids. Germline loops: CDR1 LNHDA, CDR2 SQIVND (reference sequence). V gave up 5 bases and J gave up 1 base, with 9 bases separating them. CDR3 protein: CASSSVASNQPQHF. In DNA form, the CDR3 reads TGTGCCAGTAGTTCGGTGGCCAGCAATCAGCCCCAGCATTTT.

This clonotype was counted many times. The genes are TRBV2 and TRBJ1-2; 7 bases agree with TRBD1. Per germline, CDR1 SNHLY and CDR2 FYNNEI. V gave up 7 bases and J gave up 5 bases; unmatched junction bases: 13. This CDR3 region has 15 residues. The CDR3 loop reads CASKRGGQFLYGYTF. The CDR3 DNA follows: TGTGCCAGCAAGAGGGGGGGACAGTTTTTGTATGGCTACACCTTC.

This clonotype appeared a few times. The V gene is TRBV27, the J gene TRBJ2-5; weak D call: TRBD2 (6 bases). The germline gives CDR1 MNHEY, CDR2 SMNVEV (reference sequence). There are 13 residues in the CDR3. Trimming took 3 bases from V and 5 from J, leaving 10 bases between them. CDR3 residues: CASSFAGRETQYF. CDR3 coding DNA: TGTGCCAGCAGTTTCGCGGGGCGGGAGACCCAGTACTTC.

The genes are TRBV29-1 and TRBJ2-7, with 9 bases aligning to TRBD2. The CDR3 is 14 amino acids. The germline CDR1 and CDR2 sequences are SQVTM and ANQGSEA. The J segment lost 6 bases and the V segment lost 7 bases, leaving 13 bases of the junction unmatched. This chain's CDR3 is CSGPPRTSDSEQYF. CDR3 DNA: TGCAGCGGTCCCCCCCGGACTAGCGACTCCGAGCAGTACTTC.

CDR3 DNA: TGCAGTGCCTCCCCCCCCCCGGTTGGGGAGCAGTACTTC. Amino acid sequence: CSASPPPVGEQYF. This chain connects TRBV20-1 to TRBJ2-7; D is unresolved. CDR3 length equals 13 residues. Trimming removed 6 bases from V and 7 bases from J, with 19 bases in between. Germline-derived CDR1 and CDR2 are DFQATT and SNEGSKA (reference sequence).

The rearrangement uses TRBV5-4 and TRBJ1-2; D not certain. CDR3 length: 15 amino acids. V lost 0 bases and J lost 0, with 9 bases in between. The germline CDR1 and CDR2 sequences are SGHNT and YYREEE (reference sequence). The CDR3 reads CASSLEWQANYGYTF. The DNA for the CDR3 is TGTGCCAGCAGCTTGGAGTGGCAGGCTAACTATGGCTACACCTTC.

This clonotype was observed many times. V is TRBV28 and J is TRBJ2-1, with TRBD2 matching 7 bases. The V and J ends lost 7 bases and 7 bases, in that order; junction bases with no gene match: 16. The CDR3 consists of 16 residues. Germline V gene lookup returns CDR1 MDHEN and CDR2 SYDVKM. CDR3 nucleotides: TGTGCCAGCACGGGGGGTGCGGACTACTTTCGGAATGAGCAGTTCTTC. It specifies CASTGGADYFRNEQFF.

Many counts were recorded for this clonotype. A single base separates this from a much larger clone, so it may be a read error. The V and J genes are TRBV4-2 and TRBJ1-2; D gene ambiguous. Germline loops: CDR1 LGHNA, CDR2 YNFKEQ. The CDR3 runs 15 residues. CDR3 nucleotide sequence: TGTGCCAGCAGCCAAGACAGCGCCAAAAACTATGGCTACAACTTC. Its translation: CASSQDSAKNYGYNF.

Only a few counts were recorded for this clonotype. The rearrangement links TRBV5-1 to TRBJ2-1; TRBD2 might be the D (5 bases). CDR3 length: 15 amino acids. Per germline, CDR1 SGHRS and CDR2 YFSETQ. V was pared by 5 bases and J by 6 bases, with 18 bases between. The chain's CDR3 is CASRLSPSTSNEQFF. The CDR3 region has the DNA TGCGCCAGCAGACTGAGTCCTAGCACTAGCAATGAGCAGTTCTTC.

This clonotype was counted a few times. The CDR3 is CASSLDAGGTGELFF. The CDR3 DNA reads TGTGCCAGCAGCTTGGATGCGGGAGGCACCGGGGAGCTGTTTTTT. The rearrangement uses TRBV5-4 and TRBJ2-2; 8 nucleotides align to TRBD2. The CDR3 length is 15 residues. With V trimmed by 0 bases and J by 4 bases, 2 bases remained unmatched. Germline CDR1 reads SGHNT; CDR2 reads YYREEE (reference sequence).

In its sample, this clonotype was seen a few times. The chain combines TRBV25-1 with TRBJ2-5; D may match TRBD1 or TRBD2 (6 bases each). Trimming stripped 2 bases from V and 3 bases from J, with 16 bases between. The CDR3 is made up of 16 amino acids. Per the germline V gene, CDR1 is MGHDK and CDR2 is SYGVNS. The CDR3 loop is CASSERGLGEEETQYF. The CDR3 DNA follows: TGTGCCAGCAGTGAACGGGGGCTAGGGGAAGAAGAGACCCAGTACTTC.

The V gene is TRBV4-1, the J gene TRBJ2-1, with 11 bases fitting TRBD1. After removal of 4 bases from V and 5 bases from J, the junction contained 7 bases not matched to a gene. Germline loops: CDR1 MGHRA, CDR2 YSYEKL. The CDR3 contains 16 residues. The CDR3 protein is CASSRGGQGANNEQFF. Written as DNA, the CDR3 is TGCGCCAGCAGCCGAGGAGGACAGGGGGCAAACAATGAGCAGTTCTTC.